Presented here are 8 T cell receptor beta chains from one specimen sequenced in a study of cytomegalovirus exposure and HLA in healthy donors. The PCR had 60 Vbeta and 13 Jbeta primers. The table came from immunoSEQ multiplex PCR; TCRdb's copy has only in-frame clones and leaves some out. Here the sample spans 190,000 or so clones, under 85% being singletons. The sample consisted of PBMCs. The receptors come from a man aged 50-59 years in good health and CMV-seronegative.

The chain is built from TRBV6-4 and TRBJ1-2; TRBD1 agrees at 8 bases. In germline, CDR1 is MRHNA, CDR2 SNTAGT. The CDR3 runs 14 residues. V shed 0 bases and J 7 bases; nucleotides not matched to a gene: 4. DNA for the CDR3: TGTGCCAGCAGTGACTCCAGGGGGCGAGGTGGCTACACCTTC. This encodes CASSDSRGRGGYTF.

The rearrangement uses TRBV9 and TRBJ2-1; tentatively, D is TRBD2 (5 bases). CDR3 length: 13 amino acids. V lost 5 bases to trimming and J lost 5 bases, with 11 bases between them. Germline CDR1 SGDLS, CDR2 YYNGEE. CDR3 loop: CASSLRRDNEQFF. CDR3 DNA sequence: TGTGCCAGCAGTCTGCGGCGGGACAATGAGCAGTTCTTC.

The rearrangement joins TRBV4-2 to TRBJ2-7; D uncertain. The CDR3 runs to 17 residues. Germline V gene sequence: CDR1 LGHNA, CDR2 YNFKEQ. Trimming removed 3 bases at V and 4 bases at J, with 22 bases between. The CDR3 sequence: CASSQYPTNYIGYEQYF. For the CDR3, the DNA is TGTGCCAGCAGCCAGTATCCGACCAATTACATCGGGTACGAGCAGTACTTC.

This clone was picked up a small number of times. The CDR3 nucleotides read TGTGCCAGCAGCTTAGCTTCCAGGAACGAAAAACTGTTTTTT. It specifies CASSLASRNEKLFF. The J gene is TRBJ1-4, the V gene TRBV7-2; the D is unclear. The V gene's germline CDR1 is SGHTA and CDR2 FQGNSA. This CDR3 has 14 amino acids. V was pared by 0 bases and J by 8 bases, with 10 bases between. The full variable domain, its missing parts supplied by reference TRBV7-2 and TRBJ1-4, is GAGVSQSPSNKVTEKGKDVELRCDPISGHTALYWYRQSLGQGLEFLIYFQGNSAPDKSGLPSDRFSAERTGGSVSTLTIQRTQQEDSAVYLCASSLASRNEKLFFGSGTQLSVL.

The chain uses TRBV7-2 and TRBJ2-2; the match to TRBD2 covers 9 bases. Germline V CDR1 and CDR2: SGHTA, FQGNSA. The CDR3 is 15 amino acids. J lost 5 bases, V lost 4 bases, and 5 bases had no gene match. The CDR3 spells CASSSRLAETGELFF. CDR3 coding DNA: TGTGCCAGCAGCTCCCGACTAGCGGAAACCGGGGAGCTGTTTTTT.

The rearrangement joins TRBV25-1 to TRBJ1-5, with D perhaps TRBD1 (6 bases). The CDR3 spans 14 residues. Germline-derived CDR1 and CDR2 are MGHDK and SYGVNS. Trimming shortened V by 5 bases and J by 5 bases, and 13 bases separated the two germline ends. As DNA, the CDR3 is TGTGCCAGCAGTCCCCCGCCAGGGGATCAGCCCCAGCATTTT. This encodes CASSPPPGDQPQHF. Supplemented by reference TRBV25-1 and TRBJ1-5, the full variable domain reads EADIYQTPRYLVIGTGKKITLECSQTMGHDKMYWYQQDPGMELHLIHYSYGVNSTEKGDLSSESTVSRIRTEHFPLTLESARPSHTSQYLCASSPPPGDQPQHFGDGTRLSIL.

This clone was counted a few times. This rearrangement joins TRBV4-3 to TRBJ2-1, with 8 bases aligning to TRBD2. With 0 bases clipped from V and 5 bases from J, the junction kept 3 bases outside the gene matches. The CDR3 loop spans 15 amino acids. Germline CDR1 LGHNA, CDR2 YSLEER. The CDR3 region has the DNA TGCGCCAGCAGCCAAGATCCGGGAGGGCACAATGAGCAGTTCTTC. It specifies CASSQDPGGHNEQFF.

CDR3 protein: CASSQGAGGPYEQYF. CDR3 DNA: TGCGCCAGCAGCCAAGGAGCGGGGGGGCCCTACGAGCAGTACTTC. The rearrangement links TRBV4-3 to TRBJ2-7; 10 bases agree with TRBD2. Per germline, CDR1 LGHNA and CDR2 YSLEER. V was clipped by 1 base and J by 2 bases; unmatched bases: 2. The CDR3 runs 15 residues.